This is a list of T cell receptor beta chains from one sample in a study of chemoradiotherapy in HPV16-positive cancers. Measured with immunoSEQ multiplex PCR; TCRdb has only the in-frame clones, and not every one. The sample lists approximately 13,000 clones; roughly 77% were seen once. The sample was taken from a patient who underwent chemoradiotherapy. The receptors were sampled from a human donor with HPV-associated anogenital cancer. CDR3s include the opening cysteine and the closing phenylalanine or tryptophan. Fields, in order: CDR3 DNA, CDR3 protein, D gene, J gene, clone size, V gene. A D gene is named only where the DNA matches it firmly. The size entry is marked missing in some rows and otherwise reads once, few, many or a size class.

cdr3_nt: TGTGCCAGCAGTTTGACAGGGAACGGCTACGAGCAGTACTTC; cdr3_aa: CASSLTGNGYEQYF; d_call: TRBD1; j_call: TRBJ2-7; clone_size: NA; v_call: TRBV27
cdr3_nt: TGTGCCAGCAGCTTGGGAGAAGAGACCCAGTACTTC; cdr3_aa: CASSLGEETQYF; d_call: NA; j_call: TRBJ2-5; clone_size: NA; v_call: TRBV5-5
cdr3_nt: TGCGCCAGTGGGGGAGGGATAGGACTTGGCTACACCTTC; cdr3_aa: CASGGGIGLGYTF; d_call: NA; j_call: TRBJ1-2; clone_size: NA; v_call: TRBV5-1
cdr3_nt: TGTGCCAGCTCTGTCAAAAGGGATGAAAAACTGTTTTTT; cdr3_aa: CASSVKRDEKLFF; d_call: NA; j_call: TRBJ1-4; clone_size: NA; v_call: TRBV18
cdr3_nt: TGTGCCAGCAGCGTAGCGGGACAGGCAAATTCACCCCTCCACTTT; cdr3_aa: CASSVAGQANSPLHF; d_call: TRBD1; j_call: TRBJ1-6; clone_size: few; v_call: TRBV9
cdr3_nt: TGTGCCAGCTCACCAGGGACAGGGGAGGAAGCTTTCTTT; cdr3_aa: CASSPGTGEEAFF; d_call: TRBD1; j_call: TRBJ1-1; clone_size: NA; v_call: TRBV18
cdr3_nt: TGTGCTAGTGCCGCCCCATACTCCTACGAGCAGTACTTC; cdr3_aa: CASAAPYSYEQYF; d_call: NA; j_call: TRBJ2-7; clone_size: NA; v_call: TRBV12-5
cdr3_nt: TGTGCCAGCAGCCTGTATACGACTAGCGGGGGGGGACTAGAGACCCAGTACTTC; cdr3_aa: CASSLYTTSGGGLETQYF; d_call: TRBD2; j_call: TRBJ2-5; clone_size: NA; v_call: TRBV4-2
cdr3_nt: TGCGCCAGCAGCCAAGACCTGGATGGCTACACCTTC; cdr3_aa: CASSQDLDGYTF; d_call: NA; j_call: TRBJ1-2; clone_size: few; v_call: TRBV4-3
cdr3_nt: TGTGCCAGTAGTAGTAGGGGGGGTCAGCCCCAGCATTTT; cdr3_aa: CASSSRGGQPQHF; d_call: NA; j_call: TRBJ1-5; clone_size: NA; v_call: TRBV19
cdr3_nt: TGCGCCAGCAGCTTCCGGCACGAAGCTTTCTTT; cdr3_aa: CASSFRHEAFF; d_call: NA; j_call: TRBJ1-1; clone_size: NA; v_call: TRBV5-1
cdr3_nt: TGTGCCAGCAGCTTCTCATCCAACTACGAGCAGTACTTC; cdr3_aa: CASSFSSNYEQYF; d_call: NA; j_call: TRBJ2-7; clone_size: few; v_call: TRBV7-9
cdr3_nt: TGTGCCAGCTCACCATCCGACTTGGGAGCTTTCTTT; cdr3_aa: CASSPSDLGAFF; d_call: NA; j_call: TRBJ1-1; clone_size: NA; v_call: TRBV18
cdr3_nt: TGTGCCAGCAGTGAAACTTGGACGGCGAACACTGAAGCTTTCTTT; cdr3_aa: CASSETWTANTEAFF; d_call: NA; j_call: TRBJ1-1; clone_size: NA; v_call: TRBV2
cdr3_nt: TGTGCCAGCAGTTCCGGGACAGGGGCCTACAATGAGCAGTTCTTC; cdr3_aa: CASSSGTGAYNEQFF; d_call: TRBD1; j_call: TRBJ2-1; clone_size: once; v_call: TRBV11-3
cdr3_nt: TGTGCCAGCAGCTTAGATGACAGGGCTGGAAACACCATATATTTT; cdr3_aa: CASSLDDRAGNTIYF; d_call: TRBD1; j_call: TRBJ1-3; clone_size: NA; v_call: TRBV7-2
cdr3_nt: TGTGCCAGCAGCTCCCGTGGACAGGGTAATTCACCCCTCCACTTT; cdr3_aa: CASSSRGQGNSPLHF; d_call: TRBD1; j_call: TRBJ1-6; clone_size: NA; v_call: TRBV11-2
cdr3_nt: TGTGCCAGTAGTACACCGGGACACCACTCTGGAAACACCATATATTTT; cdr3_aa: CASSTPGHHSGNTIYF; d_call: NA; j_call: TRBJ1-3; clone_size: few; v_call: TRBV19
cdr3_nt: TGTGCCAGCAGCCGCCGAAATCAGCCCCAGCATTTT; cdr3_aa: CASSRRNQPQHF; d_call: NA; j_call: TRBJ1-5; clone_size: NA; v_call: TRBV21-1
cdr3_nt: TGCAGTGCTAGTCAGGATGGCTACACCTTC; cdr3_aa: CSASQDGYTF; d_call: NA; j_call: TRBJ1-2; clone_size: few; v_call: TRBV20-1
cdr3_nt: TGCGCCAGCTCAGAAGGGATAGCCCGGTTCACAGATACGCAGTATTTT; cdr3_aa: CASSEGIARFTDTQYF; d_call: NA; j_call: TRBJ2-3; clone_size: NA; v_call: TRBV10-2
cdr3_nt: TGTGCCAGCAGCTCATCCGACAGGGTCGAAGCTTTCTTT; cdr3_aa: CASSSSDRVEAFF; d_call: TRBD1; j_call: TRBJ1-1; clone_size: NA; v_call: TRBV7-2
cdr3_nt: TGCGCCAGCAGCCCCGGGACATCCTATAGCAATCAGCCCCAGCATTTT; cdr3_aa: CASSPGTSYSNQPQHF; d_call: NA; j_call: TRBJ1-5; clone_size: NA; v_call: TRBV5-1
cdr3_nt: TGCATTGGCAAACCTCTGTATGGTGATGGCTACACCTTC; cdr3_aa: CIGKPLYGDGYTF; d_call: NA; j_call: TRBJ1-2; clone_size: NA; v_call: TRBV29-1
cdr3_nt: TGTGCCATCAGGAAATGGGGACAGGCACAAGAGACCCAGTACTTC; cdr3_aa: CAIRKWGQAQETQYF; d_call: TRBD1; j_call: TRBJ2-5; clone_size: NA; v_call: TRBV10-3
cdr3_nt: TGTGCCAGCAGCTTAGGCGCAAAGACCTACGAGCAGTACTTC; cdr3_aa: CASSLGAKTYEQYF; d_call: NA; j_call: TRBJ2-7; clone_size: NA; v_call: TRBV7-8
cdr3_nt: TGTGCCAGCAGCCAAGATTTCGCGTTTCAGCCCCAGCATTTT; cdr3_aa: CASSQDFAFQPQHF; d_call: NA; j_call: TRBJ1-5; clone_size: NA; v_call: TRBV4-2